The 32 T cell receptor beta chains below come from one sample, sequenced in a study of cytomegalovirus exposure and HLA in healthy donors. The PCR had 60 Vbeta and 13 Jbeta primers. This table comes from immunoSEQ multiplex PCR, and its TCRdb copy is limited to in-frame clones, with some not included. The clone table shows about 150,000 clones, with the ten largest holding under 2%. The source material was PBMCs. The receptors come from a woman aged 45-65 years in good health and CMV-seronegative.

The chain combines TRBV2 with TRBJ2-5; the match to TRBD2 covers 7 bases. Near its end, the DNA agrees better with TRBJ2-7, so the J call may be wrong. In germline, CDR1 is SNHLY, CDR2 FYNNEI. The CDR3 is 12 amino acids. CDR3 loop: CAGGEGLGEQYF. The CDR3 DNA is TGTGCCGGCGGGGAGGGGCTGGGCGAGCAGTACTTC.

The rearrangement uses TRBV10-3 and TRBJ2-2; TRBD2 agrees at 8 bases. The V gene end was trimmed by 8 bases and the J gene end by 3 bases; junction bases not matched to a gene: 17. This CDR3 contains 18 residues. CDR1 is ENHRY and CDR2 is SYGVKD in the germline V gene. CDR3 DNA: TGTGCCATCGCTCCGCCGCGAGGACTAGCCGGGGACACCGGGGAGCTGTTTTTT. Translated: CAIAPPRGLAGDTGELFF.

The chain couples TRBV5-1 to TRBJ2-5; tentative D call: TRBD2 (7 bases). CDR3 size: 15 residues. Deletions cut 0 bases from V and 4 bases from J, with 13 bases between. Germline CDR1 and CDR2: SGHRS and YFSETQ. CDR3: CASSLGGGARETQYF. DNA of the CDR3: TGCGCCAGCAGCTTGGGAGGGGGGGCCAGAGAGACCCAGTACTTC.

The J gene is TRBJ2-2, the V gene TRBV4-2; the match to TRBD2 covers 8 bases. V was pared by 4 bases and J by 3 bases, with 16 bases of the junction left unmatched. The CDR3 contains 19 residues. Germline V gives CDR1 LGHNA, CDR2 YNFKEQ. DNA for the CDR3: TGTGCCAGCAGCCCGAACCGCATGATTGGCGGGAGGTACACCGGGGAGCTGTTTTTT. It yields the protein CASSPNRMIGGRYTGELFF.

The rearrangement uses TRBV7-9 and TRBJ1-5; D gene unclear. The CDR3 sequence is 16 residues long. CDR1 is SEHNR, CDR2 FQNEAQ, per germline (reference sequence). V gave up 5 bases and J gave up 0 bases, with 14 bases separating them. CDR3 in amino acids: CASSLVGSYSNQPQHF. In DNA form, the CDR3 reads TGTGCCAGCAGCCTCGTGGGGAGCTATAGCAATCAGCCCCAGCATTTT.

The chain recombines TRBV28 with TRBJ1-6, with 7 bases aligning to TRBD1. From germline, CDR1 is MDHEN and CDR2 SYDVKM. The CDR3 is made up of 14 amino acids. The ends lost 3 bases at V and 9 bases at J; junction bases unmatched: 5. CDR3 sequence: CASSFGDSGSPLHF. In DNA form, the CDR3 reads TGTGCCAGCAGTTTCGGGGACAGCGGTTCACCCCTCCACTTT.

The J gene is TRBJ1-2, the V gene TRBV7-2; D gene ambiguous. Trimming left V 2 bases short and J 6 bases short, with 13 bases between. Germline CDR1 SGHTA, CDR2 FQGNSA. The CDR3 has 14 amino acids. CDR3 sequence reads: CASSLMDWKHGYTF. CDR3 DNA sequence: TGTGCCAGCAGCTTAATGGACTGGAAACATGGCTACACCTTC.

The chain couples TRBV4-3 to TRBJ1-2, with 7 bases that match TRBD1. V lost 0 bases and J lost 5; bases outside the gene matches: 6. This CDR3 comprises 15 residues. Germline V CDR1 and CDR2: LGHNA, YSLEER. CDR3 protein: CASSQDKGANYGYTF. The DNA of the CDR3 is TGCGCCAGCAGCCAAGACAAGGGGGCGAATTATGGCTACACCTTC.

The V and J genes are TRBV6-5 and TRBJ1-5, with 7 bases matching TRBD1. Germline loops: CDR1 MNHEY, CDR2 SVGAGI. The CDR3 is made up of 15 amino acids. V gave up 6 bases and J gave up 2 bases; unmatched junction bases: 7. CDR3 in amino acids: CASRRTGFGNQPQHF. The CDR3 DNA reads as TGTGCCAGCAGACGGACAGGTTTTGGCAATCAGCCCCAGCATTTT.

The genes are TRBV5-1 and TRBJ2-7; TRBD2 agrees at 7 bases. V dropped 3 bases and J dropped 2; count of bases not matched to a gene: 2. Germline V CDR1 and CDR2: SGHRS, YFSETQ. The length of the CDR3 is 13 residues. The CDR3 sequence: CASSSGLTYEQYF. CDR3 DNA sequence: TGCGCCAGCAGCTCGGGACTAACCTACGAGCAGTACTTC.

The chain joins TRBV9 to TRBJ2-7; possibly TRBD2 for D (6 bases). This CDR3 is 15 amino acids long. The germline CDR1 and CDR2 sequences are SGDLS and YYNGEE. V gave up 0 bases and J gave up 3 bases, with 13 bases separating them. CDR3 loop: CASSVGGTEFYEQYF. The CDR3 DNA sequence: TGTGCCAGCAGCGTAGGCGGGACCGAGTTCTACGAGCAGTACTTC.

This rearrangement joins TRBV5-4 to TRBJ2-4; no clear D gene. The CDR3 loop spans 16 amino acids. V shed 0 bases and J shed 1 base, with 11 bases lying between them. Germline assignment: CDR1 SGHNT and CDR2 YYREEE (reference sequence). CDR3 DNA: TGTGCCAGCAGCTTGGATGGAGATCTGGCCAAAAACATTCAGTACTTC. This sequence encodes CASSLDGDLAKNIQYF. The variable domain in full, completed from reference TRBV5-4 and TRBJ2-4, reads ETGVTQSPTHLIKTRGQQVTLRCSSQSGHNTVSWYQQALGQGPQFIFQYYREEENGRGNFPPRFSGLQFPNYSSELNVNALELDDSALYLCASSLDGDLAKNIQYFGAGTRLSVL.

The chain combines TRBV14 with TRBJ1-6; perhaps TRBD1 as D (5 bases). Trimming removed 4 bases from V and 14 bases from J, with 18 bases in between. Germline V gene data show CDR1 as SGHDN and CDR2 as FVKESK. The CDR3 contains 14 residues. DNA of the CDR3: TGTGCCAGCAGCCCCGGCGGGGCGCCCTGGGCCCTCCACTTT. Amino acid sequence: CASSPGGAPWALHF.

This chain links TRBV11-2 with TRBJ2-5; 10 bases agree with TRBD2. The CDR3 loop spans 14 amino acids. Unmatched junction bases numbered 10, after V lost 6 bases and J lost 9 bases. Per germline, CDR1 SGHAT and CDR2 FQNNGV. The chain's CDR3 is CASRGLADYRAQYF. The CDR3 nucleotides read TGTGCCAGCAGAGGACTAGCGGATTACCGGGCCCAGTACTTC.

The genes are TRBV6-1 and TRBJ1-1; TRBD1 matches at 7 bases. This CDR3 region has 15 residues. The germline gives CDR1 MNHNS, CDR2 SASEGT. Germline trimming cut 7 bases from V and 3 bases from J; bases unmatched to any gene: 11. The CDR3 loop is CASNRDREAYTEAFF. CDR3 DNA sequence: TGTGCCAGCAACCGAGACAGGGAAGCGTACACTGAAGCTTTCTTT.

The rearrangement uses TRBV30 and TRBJ2-1; D unclear. Trimming stripped 4 bases from V and 9 bases from J, with 10 bases between. Germline lookup yields CDR1 GTSNPN and CDR2 SVGIG (reference sequence). The CDR3 is made up of 11 amino acids. CDR3 nucleotides: TGTGCCTGGAAACTCGTCGTTGAGCAGTTCTTC. This codes for CAWKLVVEQFF.

V and J are TRBV30 and TRBJ1-3; D call uncertain. V was shortened by 2 bases and J by 3 bases, with 11 bases between the two germline ends. Germline V gene data show CDR1 as GTSNPN and CDR2 as SVGIG (reference sequence). The CDR3 runs to 14 residues. CDR3 sequence (DNA): TGTGCCTGGAGTCCCTCCCCACTTGGAAACACCATATATTTT. It is translated as CAWSPSPLGNTIYF.

This chain uses TRBV27 with TRBJ1-1; the D is unclear. V was pared by 6 bases and J by 3 bases, with 14 bases between. This CDR3 contains 14 residues. Germline CDR1 and CDR2: MNHEY and SMNVEV (reference sequence). The CDR3, as DNA: TGTGCCAGCAGGCCCGACTACTCCCACACTGAAGCTTTCTTT. It yields the protein CASRPDYSHTEAFF.

The rearrangement links TRBV5-4 to TRBJ1-2; D not certain. The CDR3 has 14 residues. Germline V gene lookup returns CDR1 SGHNT and CDR2 YYREEE (reference sequence). Trimming stripped 3 bases from V and 1 base from J, with 10 bases between. CDR3 residues: CASSSEAGNYGYTF. CDR3 in DNA: TGTGCCAGCAGCTCTGAAGCGGGTAACTATGGCTACACCTTC.

The V gene is TRBV28, the J gene TRBJ2-1, with 7 bases aligning to TRBD2. Per the germline V gene, CDR1 is MDHEN and CDR2 is SYDVKM. The CDR3 is 13 residues long. V lost 6 bases, J lost 4 bases, and 3 bases stayed unmatched. Here the CDR3 reads CASRLARYNEQFF. The DNA for the CDR3 is TGTGCCAGCAGACTAGCGAGATACAATGAGCAGTTCTTC.

The chain joins TRBV28 to TRBJ2-1, with 9 nucleotides matching TRBD1. Germline assignment: CDR1 MDHEN and CDR2 SYDVKM. The CDR3 contains 16 residues. V gave up 5 bases and J gave up 3 bases; unmatched junction bases: 8. CDR3 sequence (DNA): TGTGCCAGCAGTCCACCTGGACAGGGGTTCTACAATGAGCAGTTCTTC. Translated, it gives CASSPPGQGFYNEQFF.

J is TRBJ2-3 and V is TRBV30, with 9 bases fitting TRBD2. CDR1 and CDR2 from the germline V gene are GTSNPN and SVGIG (reference sequence). Losses at the gene ends were 7 bases for V and 6 bases for J; bases not matched to a gene: 17. CDR3 length equals 16 residues. The CDR3 nucleotides read TGTGCCTACCGGCTGTTTGCGGGGGGGGTATATGATACGCAGTATTTT. Its protein product is CAYRLFAGGVYDTQYF.

The V call is TRBV2, the J call TRBJ1-2, with D tentatively TRBD1 (6 bases). The germline V and J ends were trimmed by 8 bases and 1 base, with 8 bases remaining between them. Germline values: CDR1 SNHLY, CDR2 FYNNEI. There are 12 residues in the CDR3. CDR3 sequence: CASQQGNYGYTF. CDR3 nucleotides: TGTGCCAGCCAACAGGGTAACTATGGCTACACCTTC.

The rearrangement links TRBV7-9 to TRBJ1-2; 11 bases map to TRBD1. The germline gives CDR1 SEHNR, CDR2 FQNEAQ (reference sequence). The CDR3 extends over 14 amino acids. Losses at the gene ends were 1 base for V and 6 bases for J; bases not matched to a gene: 1. The CDR3 nucleotides read TGTGCCAGCAGCTTAGGGACAGGGGGCAATGGCTACACCTTC. This codes for CASSLGTGGNGYTF. Variable domain in full (rest from reference TRBV7-9 and TRBJ1-2): DTGVSQNPRHKITKRGQNVTFRCDPISEHNRLYWYRQTLGQGPEFLTYFQNEAQLEKSRLLSDRFSAERPKGSFSTLEIQRTEQGDSAMYLCASSLGTGGNGYTFGSGTRLTVV.

The rearrangement joins TRBV29-1 to TRBJ1-3; tentatively, D is TRBD1 (6 bases). This CDR3 comprises 13 residues. Germline V gives CDR1 SQVTM, CDR2 ANQGSEA. V shed 8 bases and J shed 0 bases, with 11 bases lying between them. The CDR3 loop reads CSFRGGSGNTIYF. CDR3 DNA: TGCAGCTTCCGAGGGGGCTCTGGAAACACCATATATTTT.

The chain joins TRBV28 to TRBJ1-5; D remains ambiguous. V lost 6 bases and J lost 0, with 12 bases in between. Germline CDR1 and CDR2: MDHEN and SYDVKM. The CDR3 sequence is 15 residues long. The CDR3, as DNA: TGTGCCAGCAGCTCGGGATCAATTAGCAATCAGCCCCAGCATTTT. Residues: CASSSGSISNQPQHF.

The chain couples TRBV15 to TRBJ1-5, with D hard to call. Trimming left V 4 bases short and J 2 bases short, with 12 bases between. This CDR3 is built from 15 residues. CDR1 LNHNV and CDR2 YYDKDF come from the germline V gene (reference sequence). CDR3 bases: TGTGCCACCAGCAAAAGCCCCTTAGGCAATCAGCCCCAGCATTTT. Protein sequence: CATSKSPLGNQPQHF.

The rearrangement links TRBV28 to TRBJ1-1; D is perhaps TRBD1 (6 bases). The length of the CDR3 is 14 residues. V lost 6 bases and J 10 bases, leaving 21 bases between the germline ends. CDR1 MDHEN and CDR2 SYDVKM come from the germline V gene. This CDR3 is CASRWGPRHMAAFF. Written as DNA, the CDR3 is TGTGCCAGCAGATGGGGGCCCAGGCATATGGCAGCTTTCTTT.

The chain uses TRBV2 and TRBJ1-3; no definite D call. Germline V gene sequence: CDR1 SNHLY, CDR2 FYNNEI. The V and J ends lost 4 bases and 1 base respectively, with 8 bases between them. This CDR3 is built from 14 residues. The CDR3 sequence: CASSVPSSGNTIYF. The CDR3, as DNA: TGTGCCAGCAGTGTCCCGAGTTCTGGAAACACCATATATTTT.

The chain joins TRBV13 to TRBJ2-2; 10 positions agree with TRBD1. The V gene's germline CDR1 is PRHDT and CDR2 FYEKMQ (reference sequence). The CDR3 is made up of 15 amino acids. V trimming: 5 bases; J trimming: 7 bases; junction bases outside the gene matches: 7. CDR3 protein: CASSRKTGGYGELFF. In DNA form, the CDR3 reads TGTGCCAGCAGCCGCAAGACAGGGGGCTACGGGGAGCTGTTTTTT.

V is TRBV29-1 and J is TRBJ2-2, with a weak D call TRBD2 (6 bases). The CDR3 loop spans 14 amino acids. Germline V gene lookup returns CDR1 SQVTM and CDR2 ANQGSEA. V was cut by 5 bases and J by 6 bases, with 16 bases left in between. CDR3 sequence: CSVFTGTPSGELFF. The CDR3 nucleotides read TGCAGCGTTTTCACCGGGACTCCATCCGGGGAGCTGTTTTTT.

The CDR3 here is CALGVETQYF. CDR3 in DNA: TGTGCCCTCGGGGTCGAGACCCAGTACTTC. The rearrangement uses TRBV6-1 and TRBJ2-5, with a tentative D call TRBD2 (5 bases). This CDR3 region has 10 residues. Germline values: CDR1 MNHNS, CDR2 SASEGT. Trimming cost V 11 bases and J 5 bases, with 9 bases left between them.